These 24 T cell receptor beta chains were sequenced from one sample in a study of shared clonotypes between healthy human individuals. Naive CD8 populations comprised CD45RO-negative cells positively selected for CCR7, excluding terminally differentiated effector memory CD45RA+ cells. Clones were sequenced by immunoSEQ multiplex PCR, and TCRdb holds only the in-frame ones, with some missing. The repertoire includes under 2,000,000 clones, 85% to 95% of them detected once, and 1% to 1.5% sits in the top ten. The sequenced sample consisted of naive CD8+ T cells sorted from blood. These receptors were taken from a man aged 18-30 years in good health.

The chain links TRBV9 to TRBJ1-5; the D gene is possibly TRBD1 (6 bases). Germline CDR1 and CDR2: SGDLS and YYNGEE. This CDR3 comprises 13 residues. Trimming stripped 0 bases from V and 8 bases from J, with 9 bases between. The CDR3 spells CASSVVEGEPQHF. The CDR3 DNA sequence: TGTGCCAGCAGCGTAGTAGAGGGGGAGCCCCAGCATTTT.

The genes are TRBV28 and TRBJ1-2; D is perhaps TRBD1 (6 bases). The CDR3 runs to 15 residues. CDR1 and CDR2 from the germline V gene are MDHEN and SYDVKM. Trimming took off 2 bases at V and 8 bases at J, with 18 bases between the two ends. CDR3 sequence (DNA): TGTGCCAGCAGTTTACCCGCCCGGGGGGCTGGGGGCTACACCTTC. Protein sequence: CASSLPARGAGGYTF.

This chain joins TRBV9 and TRBJ2-3; 10 bases agree with TRBD2. The CDR3 has 15 amino acids. Germline values: CDR1 SGDLS, CDR2 YYNGEE. The ends lost 0 bases at V and 4 bases at J; junction bases unmatched: 2. The CDR3 region has the DNA TGTGCCAGCAGCGTAGAGGGGACTAGCGCAGATACGCAGTATTTT. This encodes CASSVEGTSADTQYF.

Turning to this clone: Other DNA sequences in this sample translate to the same CDR3. CDR3 DNA sequence: TGTGCCAGCAGTTTTACGGGGGGGTACGAGCAGTACTTC. It encodes CASSFTGGYEQYF. The chain recombines TRBV28 with TRBJ2-7; 8 nucleotides agree with TRBD2. Germline assignment: CDR1 MDHEN and CDR2 SYDVKM. The V segment lost 3 bases and the J segment 4 bases; nucleotides outside the gene matches: 2. The CDR3 is made up of 13 amino acids.

The chain couples TRBV6-6 to TRBJ2-5; D not resolved. With 6 bases removed from V and 5 bases from J, the gap between germline ends came to 7 bases. Per the germline V gene, CDR1 is MNHNY and CDR2 is SVGAGI (reference sequence). CDR3 length: 11 amino acids. The CDR3 DNA sequence: TGTGCCAGCAGGTGGTATGAGACCCAGTACTTC. This codes for CASRWYETQYF.

The chain couples TRBV2 to TRBJ2-5; possibly TRBD1 or TRBD2 for D (5 bases each). Trimming shortened V by 3 bases and J by 5 bases, and 13 bases separated the two germline ends. Germline CDR1 is SNHLY and CDR2 is FYNNEI. This CDR3 contains 14 residues. CDR3 in amino acids: CASSDGDQRETQYF. CDR3 bases: TGTGCCAGCAGTGATGGGGACCAACGGGAGACCCAGTACTTC.

This sequence joins TRBV19 and TRBJ1-2; tentative D call: TRBD1 (5 bases). Germline V CDR1 and CDR2: LNHDA, SQIVND (reference sequence). The CDR3 is made up of 11 amino acids. The V gene lost 10 bases and the J gene lost 4 bases, with 10 bases spanning the gap. Here the CDR3 DNA reads TGTGCCATCCAGGGTGGCTATGGCTACACCTTC. Its protein product is CAIQGGYGYTF.

The gene calls are TRBV7-9 and TRBJ2-3; 10 bases match TRBD2. CDR1 and CDR2 (germline): SEHNR, FQNEAQ (reference sequence). The CDR3 totals 17 residues. The J segment lost 5 bases and the V segment lost 4 bases, leaving 12 bases of the junction unmatched. DNA for the CDR3: TGTGCCAGCAGCTCCGCTAGCGGGAGAAATGCTGGAGATACGCAGTATTTT. This encodes CASSSASGRNAGDTQYF.

This rearrangement joins TRBV5-1 to TRBJ1-1; no clear D. The CDR3 spans 14 residues. In germline, CDR1 is SGHRS, CDR2 YFSETQ. With 4 bases removed from V and 8 bases from J, the gap between germline ends came to 18 bases. The CDR3 loop is CASSPKEAGTEAFF. The DNA for the CDR3 is TGCGCCAGCAGCCCTAAAGAGGCCGGAACGGAAGCTTTCTTT.

This chain joins TRBV6-6 and TRBJ2-5; TRBD2 aligns across 8 bases. The J call may be in error: the DNA end matches TRBJ2-7 better. From germline, CDR1 is MNHNY and CDR2 SVGAGI (reference sequence). This CDR3 contains 15 residues. The CDR3 DNA follows: TGTGCCAGCAGTTTTTTAGCGGGAAACTTCGACGAGCAGTACTTC. It codes for CASSFLAGNFDEQYF.

The CDR3 sequence: CASTLDSQMNEQFF. In nucleotides, the CDR3 is TGTGCCAGCACGTTGGACAGCCAAATGAATGAGCAGTTCTTC. The chain carries TRBV27 and TRBJ2-1; the D gene is possibly TRBD1 (6 bases). Germline V gene data show CDR1 as MNHEY and CDR2 as SMNVEV (reference sequence). CDR3 length: 14 amino acids. V shed 7 bases and J shed 7 bases, with 17 bases lying between them.

J is TRBJ1-1 and V is TRBV7-9; D uncertain. Trimming stripped 6 bases from V and 4 bases from J, with 15 bases between. From germline, CDR1 is SEHNR and CDR2 FQNEAQ (reference sequence). CDR3 length: 14 residues. CDR3 loop: CASRPPGDLTEAFF. Written as DNA, the CDR3 is TGTGCCAGCAGGCCCCCGGGCGACCTCACTGAAGCTTTCTTT. Filled out from reference TRBV7-9 and TRBJ1-1, the complete variable domain reads DTGVSQNPRHKITKRGQNVTFRCDPISEHNRLYWYRQTLGQGPEFLTYFQNEAQLEKSRLLSDRFSAERPKGSFSTLEIQRTEQGDSAMYLCASRPPGDLTEAFFGQGTRLTVV.

With regard to this clone: This CDR3 is also generated by other DNA sequences in the sample. The gene calls are TRBV9 and TRBJ2-7; weak D call: TRBD2 (6 bases). Germline assignment: CDR1 SGDLS and CDR2 YYNGEE. V was trimmed by 0 bases and J by 7 bases, leaving 11 bases between them. This CDR3 is 13 amino acids long. The CDR3 DNA reads TGTGCCAGCAGCGTAGTGGGCGGAGGGGAGCAGTACTTC. This gives the protein CASSVVGGGEQYF.

The chain has TRBV19 and TRBJ2-5; 7 bases agree with TRBD1. V shed 3 bases and J 5 bases; nucleotides not matched to a gene: 3. The CDR3 is made up of 13 amino acids. Germline V gives CDR1 LNHDA, CDR2 SQIVND (reference sequence). CDR3: CASSIMDRETQYF. The CDR3 region has the DNA TGTGCCAGTAGTATCATGGACAGGGAGACCCAGTACTTC.

This clone was counted a few times. The rearrangement links TRBV7-9 to TRBJ1-1; a possible D gene is TRBD1 (5 bases). The V and J ends lost 3 bases and 2 bases respectively, with 13 bases between them. Per germline, CDR1 SEHNR and CDR2 FQNEAQ (reference sequence). CDR3 length: 15 amino acids. CDR3 amino acids: CASSLHIGVNTEAFF. In DNA, the CDR3 is TGTGCCAGCAGCTTGCACATAGGGGTTAACACTGAAGCTTTCTTT.

The chain combines TRBV11-2 with TRBJ2-5, with 7 bases that match TRBD2. The J segment lost 2 bases and the V segment lost 4 bases, leaving 10 bases of the junction unmatched. CDR1 SGHAT and CDR2 FQNNGV come from the germline V gene. The CDR3 spans 16 residues. Here the CDR3 DNA reads TGTGCCAGCAGCTCCCTAAGGGCGGGGGTTCAAGAGACCCAGTACTTC. It specifies CASSSLRAGVQETQYF.

This clone was recorded only once. The DNA is left out, because the CDR3 cannot be placed on it with certainty; the CDR3 is given as TCRdb lists it. V gene TRBV27 combines with J gene TRBJ2-7; the DNA was not compared with TRBD1, the D call given in the table. The CDR3 has 15 amino acids, counting both end residues. Germline CDR1 and CDR2: MNHEY and SMNVEV (reference sequence). The CDR3 sequence: CASSSSDRGIYEQYF.

This clone was detected only once. The chain joins TRBV11-2 to TRBJ2-7, with a weak D call TRBD2 (6 bases). Between the trimmed V and J ends, which lost 6 bases and 7 bases, there was a span of 16 bases. This CDR3 has 13 amino acids. Germline CDR1 and CDR2: SGHAT and FQNNGV. The DNA of the CDR3 is TGTGCCAGCAGGGAACTGGGGGGTAGAGAGCAGTACTTC. It encodes CASRELGGREQYF.

CDR3 region: CATRGLPAGTDTQYF. The DNA of the CDR3 is TGTGCCACCAGGGGCCTTCCGGCGGGGACAGATACGCAGTATTTT. The V call is TRBV27, the J call TRBJ2-3, with D perhaps TRBD1 or TRBD2 (6 bases each). V lost 10 bases to trimming and J lost 3 bases, with 20 bases between them. Per the germline V gene, CDR1 is MNHEY and CDR2 is SMNVEV (reference sequence). This CDR3 region has 15 residues.

The CDR3 DNA reads TGTGCCAGCAGTGCTATTTCCCCTTCCTTTGCCCAGTACTTC. It yields the protein CASSAISPSFAQYF. V is TRBV27 and J is TRBJ2-5; D remains unclear. The CDR3 consists of 14 residues. CDR1 is MNHEY, CDR2 SMNVEV, per germline (reference sequence). V lost 5 bases, J lost 9 bases, and 19 bases lay in between.

The chain couples TRBV27 to TRBJ2-1, with 9 nucleotides matching TRBD2. The J segment lost 6 bases and the V segment lost 7 bases, leaving 7 bases of the junction unmatched. The CDR3 has 14 amino acids. Germline V gene lookup returns CDR1 MNHEY and CDR2 SMNVEV (reference sequence). The DNA for the CDR3 is TGTGCCAGCAACGAGCGGGGGGTGCCCAATGAGCAGTTCTTC. Its translation is CASNERGVPNEQFF.

The CDR3 sequence is CASSVGVTGEQFF. DNA for the CDR3: TGTGCCAGCAGTGTCGGGGTCACTGGTGAGCAGTTCTTC. The chain uses TRBV5-4 and TRBJ2-1, with D perhaps TRBD2 (5 bases). Germline V lookup: CDR1 SGHNT, CDR2 YYREEE (reference sequence). Deletions cut 5 bases from V and 9 bases from J, with 15 bases between. The length of the CDR3 is 13 residues.

As to this clone: The same CDR3 arises from other DNA sequences in this sample as well. This sequence joins TRBV9 and TRBJ2-5; 15 bases map to TRBD2. The V gene end was trimmed by 2 bases and the J gene end by 5 bases; junction bases not matched to a gene: 1. CDR1 is SGDLS and CDR2 is YYNGEE in the germline V gene. The CDR3 is made up of 15 amino acids. The CDR3 DNA reads TGTGCCAGCAGCGTCGGGACTAGCGGGGGGGAGACCCAGTACTTC. Protein sequence: CASSVGTSGGETQYF.

The count of this clone is one. The rearrangement links TRBV11-2 to TRBJ2-7; TRBD2 matches at 10 bases. This CDR3 region has 14 residues. V lost 4 bases and J lost 5; bases outside the gene matches: 5. Per germline, CDR1 SGHAT and CDR2 FQNNGV. The CDR3 is CASSYTGTSDEQYF. The DNA for the CDR3 is TGTGCCAGCAGCTACACCGGGACTAGCGACGAGCAGTACTTC.